The rows below give T cell receptor beta chains drawn from one sample of a study of HIV-infected patients and healthy controls. TCRdb ran MiXCR on the 5' RACE reads and lists one entry per CDR3 protein. The sample lists roughly 68,000 distinct CDR3 sequences, over 15% seen once, with about 1.5% in the top ten. The sample consisted of CD4+ T cells from blood. The receptors here all came from a human donor in good health. The CDR3 runs from the conserved cysteine through the conserved F or W. A D gene is named only where the DNA matches it firmly. Only part of the rows carry a size: once, few, many, or a class if the clone is expanded.

D gene,V gene,J gene,clone size,CDR3 protein,CDR3 DNA
TRBD1,TRBV18,TRBJ1-1,few,CASKGQGATEAFF,TGTGCCAGCAAGGGACAGGGGGCCACTGAAGCTTTCTTT
-,TRBV20-1,TRBJ1-2,few,CSARKRADGYTF,TGCAGTGCTCGTAAGCGCGCTGATGGCTACACCTTC
TRBD2,TRBV7-6,TRBJ2-1,few,CASSLDGGRANNEQFF,TGTGCCAGCAGCTTAGATGGCGGGAGGGCCAACAATGAGCAGTTCTTC
TRBD1,TRBV5-6,TRBJ2-3,-,CASSMTGGHRTDTQYF,TGTGCCAGCAGCATGACAGGGGGCCATCGGACAGATACGCAGTATTTT
TRBD2,TRBV7-9,TRBJ2-1,-,CASSLGRLAGVLDYNEQFF,TGTGCCAGCAGCTTAGGGCGACTAGCGGGAGTCCTCGATTACAATGAGCAGTTCTTC
TRBD1,TRBV20-1,TRBJ2-7,few,CSAIPGTGAYEQYF,TGCAGTGCTATCCCCGGGACAGGGGCCTACGAGCAGTACTTC
TRBD1,TRBV7-9,TRBJ1-4,-,CASSGGQGIRINEKLFF,TGTGCCAGCAGCGGCGGACAGGGGATCAGGATTAATGAAAAACTGTTTTTT
TRBD2,TRBV10-3,TRBJ2-5,-,CAIRGLSGGQETQYF,TGTGCCATCAGGGGCCTGAGCGGGGGGCAAGAGACCCAGTACTTC
-,TRBV29-1,TRBJ2-3,-,CSVEEVYGQGGPDTQYF,TGCAGCGTTGAAGAGGTTTACGGACAGGGAGGGCCAGATACGCAGTATTTT
-,TRBV6-1,TRBJ2-7,many,CASSIQGGPTYEQYF,TGTGCCAGCAGTATACAGGGAGGCCCGACCTACGAGCAGTACTTC
-,TRBV6-5,TRBJ1-3,-,CASSSFRGAGNTIYF,TGTGCCAGCAGTTCCTTTCGCGGAGCTGGAAACACCATATATTTT
-,TRBV9,TRBJ1-1,few,CASSSLLNTEAFF,TGTGCCAGCAGCAGTCTTCTGAACACTGAAGCTTTCTTT
-,TRBV7-2,TRBJ2-1,many,CASSFQFFSEQFF,TGTGCCAGCAGCTTCCAGTTCTTCAGTGAGCAGTTCTTC
TRBD1,TRBV5-1,TRBJ1-5,few,CASSPGTGGDQPQHF,TGCGCCAGCAGCCCCGGGACAGGGGGCGATCAGCCCCAGCATTTT
-,TRBV15,TRBJ1-6,-,CATSTSRDVNSPLHF,TGTGCCACCAGCACCTCTCGGGACGTTAATTCACCCCTCCACTTT
TRBD1,TRBV7-3,TRBJ2-1,many,CASSRPGQDYNEQFF,TGTGCCAGCAGCCGCCCGGGACAGGACTACAATGAGCAGTTCTTC
TRBD2,TRBV4-1,TRBJ2-1,-,CASSLPPGTSEYNEQFF,TGCGCCAGCAGCCTTCCTCCCGGGACTAGCGAGTACAATGAGCAGTTCTTC
-,TRBV3-1,TRBJ1-5,few,CASSRGELGNQPQHF,TGTGCCAGCAGCCGAGGGGAATTAGGCAATCAGCCCCAGCATTTT
TRBD2,TRBV7-2,TRBJ2-7,-,CASSWTSGSAHEQYF,TGTGCCAGCAGCTGGACTAGCGGGAGTGCACACGAGCAGTACTTC
-,TRBV5-1,TRBJ1-6,few,CASSLGTDYSPLHF,TGCGCCAGCAGCTTGGGTACGGATTATTCACCCCTCCACTTT
TRBD2,TRBV7-9,TRBJ2-3,-,CASSFPGGGTDTQYF,TGTGCCAGCAGCTTCCCGGGGGGTGGGACAGATACGCAGTATTTT
-,TRBV28,TRBJ1-6,many,CASSLSTVSNSPLHF,TGTGCCAGCAGTTTGAGTACGGTATCCAATTCACCCCTCCACTTT
-,TRBV20-1,TRBJ1-4,-,CSASITGRANEKLFF,TGCAGTGCATCAATTACGGGACGGGCAAATGAAAAACTGTTTTTT
TRBD2,TRBV11-2,TRBJ2-7,-,CASSLGLAGPFEQYF,TGTGCCAGCAGCTTAGGACTAGCGGGTCCTTTTGAGCAGTACTTC
-,TRBV6-1,TRBJ1-3,-,CASSEVFSETGNTIYF,TGTGCCAGCAGTGAAGTATTTTCGGAGACGGGAAACACCATATATTTT
-,TRBV6-5,TRBJ1-5,-,CASSPDRLRSNQPQHF,TGTGCCAGCAGTCCTGACAGACTCCGAAGCAATCAGCCCCAGCATTTT
TRBD1,TRBV7-2,TRBJ1-5,-,CASSLRDRGANQPQHF,TGTGCCAGCAGCTTAAGGGACAGGGGCGCCAATCAGCCCCAGCATTTT
TRBD1,TRBV5-1,TRBJ1-1,few,CASSFGTVGENTEAFF,TGCGCCAGCAGCTTCGGGACAGTGGGTGAGAACACTGAAGCTTTCTTT
TRBD2,TRBV6-5,TRBJ2-1,-,CASSYSPIAGAYNEQFF,TGTGCCAGCAGTTACTCCCCTATAGCGGGGGCCTACAATGAGCAGTTCTTC
TRBD1,TRBV7-6,TRBJ1-1,many,CASSLAPGQGATEAFF,TGTGCCAGCAGCTTAGCTCCGGGACAGGGGGCCACTGAAGCTTTCTTT
-,TRBV12-5,TRBJ2-3,-,CASGTATSADTQYF,TGTGCTAGTGGTACAGCCACTAGTGCAGATACGCAGTATTTT
TRBD1,TRBV5-6,TRBJ1-1,few,CASQRRGGTGGNTEAFF,TGTGCCAGCCAAAGACGCGGTGGTACAGGGGGCAACACTGAAGCTTTCTTT
TRBD1,TRBV12-3/TRBV12-4,TRBJ1-3,-,CAGGQSSGNTIYF,TGTGCCGGGGGACAGAGCTCTGGAAACACCATATATTTT
-,TRBV19,TRBJ2-6,-,CASSIRGAEGAGANVLTF,TGTGCCAGTAGTATCCGAGGGGCGGAGGGCGCTGGGGCCAACGTCCTGACTTTC
TRBD1,TRBV29-1,TRBJ1-1,medium-sized,CSVEGQGEAFF,TGCAGCGTCGAGGGACAGGGAGAAGCTTTCTTT
-,TRBV7-6,TRBJ2-3,-,CASSLVGNTDTQYF,TGTGCCAGCAGCTTAGTAGGCAACACAGATACGCAGTATTTT
-,TRBV30,TRBJ2-1,-,CAWEGPGSLMEQFF,TGTGCCTGGGAGGGACCCGGATCGTTAATGGAGCAGTTCTTC
TRBD2,TRBV29-1,TRBJ2-1,many,CSVDKGLAVNEQFF,TGCAGCGTTGATAAGGGACTAGCGGTCAATGAGCAGTTCTTC
-,TRBV11-2,TRBJ2-5,-,CASRTGNQETQYF,TGTGCCAGCAGGACTGGAAACCAAGAGACCCAGTACTTC
TRBD1,TRBV11-3,TRBJ2-7,many,CASSLDLTGTGGREQYF,TGTGCCAGCAGCTTAGACCTAACCGGGACAGGGGGCCGGGAGCAGTACTTC
-,TRBV6-2/TRBV6-3,TRBJ2-7,-,CASSRGTFSYEQYF,TGTGCCAGCAGTCGAGGGACTTTCTCCTACGAGCAGTACTTC
TRBD2,TRBV3-1,TRBJ2-1,few,CASSPSGRLVF,TGTGCCAGCAGCCCTAGCGGGAGATTGGTCTTC
TRBD2,TRBV9,TRBJ2-1,once,CASSGGAGGYNEQFF,TGTGCCAGCAGCGGTGGGGCGGGGGGTTACAATGAGCAGTTCTTC
-,TRBV5-1,TRBJ1-1,many,CASSLALANTEAFF,TGCGCCAGCAGCTTGGCCTTAGCTAACACTGAAGCTTTCTTT
TRBD2,TRBV10-3,TRBJ2-6,many,CAISDTGTSGSRGANVLTF,TGTGCCATCAGTGACACCGGGACTAGCGGGAGTCGTGGGGCCAACGTCCTGACTTTC
-,TRBV6-2/TRBV6-3,TRBJ2-3,many,CASSARQETSTDTQYF,TGTGCCAGCAGCGCCCGACAGGAGACTAGCACAGATACGCAGTATTTT
TRBD1,TRBV29-1,TRBJ2-7,-,CSVPGQGNSYEQYF,TGCAGCGTGCCGGGACAGGGGAACTCCTACGAGCAGTACTTC
TRBD2,TRBV6-6,TRBJ2-1,many,CASSQRTSGSIDEQFF,TGTGCCAGCAGTCAACGGACTAGCGGGAGTATCGATGAGCAGTTCTTC
TRBD2,TRBV7-2,TRBJ2-7,few,CASSSPLAGTYEQYF,TGTGCCAGCAGCTCCCCACTAGCGGGGACCTACGAGCAGTACTTC
TRBD1,TRBV6-1,TRBJ2-3,many,CASTGQLTDTQYF,TGTGCCAGTACGGGACAGCTCACAGATACGCAGTATTTT
-,TRBV20-1,TRBJ2-3,few,CSARGGSALASTDTQYF,TGCAGTGCTAGAGGGGGTAGCGCATTAGCTAGCACAGATACGCAGTATTTT
TRBD2,TRBV11-2,TRBJ2-7,-,CASSRLAGEQYF,TGTGCCAGCAGTCGACTAGCGGGAGAGCAGTACTTC
TRBD1,TRBV6-2/TRBV6-3,TRBJ1-2,many,CASSDSGQVYGYTF,TGTGCCAGCAGTGACTCAGGACAGGTCTATGGCTACACCTTC
TRBD1,TRBV7-2,TRBJ1-6,-,CASSSPGQGGNSPLHF,TGTGCCAGCAGCTCCCCCGGACAGGGCGGTAATTCACCCCTCCACTTT
TRBD2,TRBV4-2,TRBJ2-1,-,CASSQESGRHNEQFF,TGTGCCAGCAGCCAAGAAAGCGGGAGGCACAATGAGCAGTTCTTC
TRBD1,TRBV5-1,TRBJ2-7,many,CASRPGTGPYEQYF,TGCGCCAGCAGACCCGGGACAGGGCCCTACGAGCAGTACTTC
TRBD2,TRBV7-2,TRBJ2-3,many,CASSFSGGSTDTQYF,TGTGCCAGCAGCTTTAGCGGGGGAAGCACAGATACGCAGTATTTT
-,TRBV19,TRBJ2-1,many,CASSTFLGEQFF,TGTGCCAGTAGTACGTTCCTAGGGGAGCAGTTCTTC
TRBD2,TRBV11-3,TRBJ2-1,-,CASSPGTSGRAGNEQLF,TGTGCCAGCAGCCCCGGGACTAGCGGGAGGGCCGGCAATGAGCAGTTATTC
TRBD1,TRBV7-9,TRBJ1-2,many,CASSFLQGAPSYGYTF,TGTGCCAGCAGCTTTCTACAGGGGGCCCCCTCCTATGGCTACACCTTC